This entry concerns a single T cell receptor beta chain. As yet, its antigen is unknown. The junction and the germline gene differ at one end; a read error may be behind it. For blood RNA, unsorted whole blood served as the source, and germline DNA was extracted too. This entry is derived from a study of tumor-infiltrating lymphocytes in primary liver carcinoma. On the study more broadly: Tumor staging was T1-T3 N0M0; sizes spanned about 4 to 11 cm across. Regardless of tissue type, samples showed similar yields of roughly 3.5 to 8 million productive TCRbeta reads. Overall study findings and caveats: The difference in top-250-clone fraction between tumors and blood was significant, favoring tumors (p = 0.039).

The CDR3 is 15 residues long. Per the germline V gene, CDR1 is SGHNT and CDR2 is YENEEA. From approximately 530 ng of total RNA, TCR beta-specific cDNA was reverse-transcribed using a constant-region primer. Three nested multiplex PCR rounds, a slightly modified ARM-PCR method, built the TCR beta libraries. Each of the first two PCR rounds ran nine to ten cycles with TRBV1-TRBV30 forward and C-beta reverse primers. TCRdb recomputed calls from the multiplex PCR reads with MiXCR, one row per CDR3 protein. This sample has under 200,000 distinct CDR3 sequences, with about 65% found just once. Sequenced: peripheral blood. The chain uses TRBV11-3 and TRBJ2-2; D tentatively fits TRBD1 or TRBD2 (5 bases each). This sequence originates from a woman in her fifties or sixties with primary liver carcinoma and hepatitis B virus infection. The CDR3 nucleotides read TGTGCCAACAGCTTAGTTAGGGGTAACACCGGGGAGCAGTTTTTT. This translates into CANSLVRGNTGEQFF.